What follows are 12 T cell receptor beta chains derived from one specimen sequenced in a study of T cell responses to AZD1222 COVID-19 vaccine. The data were produced by immunoSEQ multiplex PCR, yet TCRdb's version contains in-frame clones alone and is incomplete. The sample records roughly 200,000 clones, about 93% being singletons. This sample comprised peripheral blood, obtained 28 days after the second dose of the MenACWY control vaccine. These receptors all come from an adult who received the MenACWY meningococcal vaccine as a control.

V usage is TRBV6-5 and J usage is TRBJ2-7; 8 nucleotides line up with TRBD2. This CDR3 has 15 residues. CDR1 and CDR2 from the germline V gene are MNHEY and SVGAGI. The V gene end was trimmed by 5 bases and the J gene end by 2 bases; junction bases not matched to a gene: 8. CDR3 residues: CASSTGGGSTYEQYF. The CDR3 DNA sequence: TGTGCCAGCAGTACCGGGGGGGGGTCCACCTACGAGCAGTACTTC.

The rearrangement uses TRBV6-2 or TRBV6-3 and TRBJ1-5; 9 bases map to TRBD1. Per the germline V gene, CDR1 is MNHEY and CDR2 is SVGEGT. The ends lost 5 bases at V and 7 bases at J; junction bases unmatched: 9. This CDR3 is built from 15 residues. The CDR3 is CASSQPGQGIQPQHF. The CDR3 nucleotides are TGTGCCAGCAGTCAGCCGGGACAGGGTATACAGCCCCAGCATTTT.

The chain has TRBV4-2 and TRBJ1-1; no firm D call. V was cut by 0 bases and J by 10 bases, with 15 bases left in between. The CDR3 sequence is 14 residues long. The germline gives CDR1 LGHNA, CDR2 YNFKEQ. This CDR3 is CASSQDRTPGGAFF. Here the CDR3 DNA reads TGTGCCAGCAGCCAAGATCGGACGCCAGGTGGAGCTTTCTTT.

V is TRBV4-1 and J is TRBJ1-3; a possible D gene is TRBD1 (6 bases). V gave up 4 bases and J gave up 1 base, with 14 bases separating them. Germline V gene lookup returns CDR1 MGHRA and CDR2 YSYEKL. The CDR3 length is 16 residues. In DNA form, the CDR3 reads TGCGCCAGCAGCCGAATAGGGGGGATTTCTGGAAACACCATATATTTT. It specifies CASSRIGGISGNTIYF.

The chain joins TRBV6-2 or TRBV6-3 to TRBJ1-1; no reliable D call. Trimming took off 4 bases at V and 0 bases at J, with 6 bases between the two ends. The CDR3 extends over 13 amino acids. Germline V gene lookup returns CDR1 MNHEY and CDR2 SVGEGT. The CDR3 spells CASSFGMNTEAFF. The CDR3 region has the DNA TGTGCCAGCAGTTTTGGGATGAACACTGAAGCTTTCTTT.

CDR3 nucleotide sequence: TGTGCCATCAGGGCCGACCGGGGGGAAAAACTGTTTTTT. This codes for CAIRADRGEKLFF. This rearrangement joins TRBV10-3 to TRBJ1-4; D is perhaps TRBD1 (5 bases). V was clipped by 6 bases and J by 8 bases, with 13 bases between them. The CDR3 has 13 residues. Per the germline V gene, CDR1 is ENHRY and CDR2 is SYGVKD.

This clone was counted a few times. The rearrangement uses TRBV28 and TRBJ1-1; D gene ambiguous. Germline lookup yields CDR1 MDHEN and CDR2 SYDVKM. This CDR3 has 11 residues. Deletions cut 6 bases from V and 1 base from J, with 3 bases between. The CDR3 DNA follows: TGTGCCAGCAGGACGAACACTGAAGCTTTCTTT. Translating it yields CASRTNTEAFF.

The chain has TRBV6-2 or TRBV6-3 and TRBJ1-5, with a weak D call TRBD1 (6 bases). This CDR3 is 14 amino acids long. V shed 5 bases and J shed 3 bases, with 11 bases lying between them. Looked up from germline, CDR1 is MNHEY and CDR2 is SVGEGT. Written as DNA, the CDR3 is TGTGCCAGCAGTAAAGGGGGGCACAATCAGCCCCAGCATTTT. It is translated as CASSKGGHNQPQHF.

The chain carries TRBV5-4 and TRBJ2-5; TRBD1 aligns across 8 bases. This CDR3 is built from 16 residues. Germline V gene data show CDR1 as SGHNT and CDR2 as YYREEE (reference sequence). V lost 3 bases to trimming and J lost 5 bases; unmatched junction nucleotides: 12. CDR3 sequence reads: CASSYQGAWSVETQYF. The CDR3 coding sequence is TGTGCCAGCAGCTACCAGGGGGCGTGGTCGGTTGAGACCCAGTACTTC.

CDR3 sequence reads: CASSPGAGGGYTF. The CDR3 DNA sequence: TGTGCCAGCAGCCCGGGTGCGGGAGGCGGCTACACCTTC. The chain carries TRBV12-3 or TRBV12-4 and TRBJ1-2; no clear D gene. This CDR3 has 13 residues. V lost 6 bases, J lost 8 bases, and 16 bases lay in between.

The genes are TRBV9 and TRBJ1-5; TRBD1 agrees at 11 bases. J gave up 6 bases and V 4 bases, and 12 bases lay outside the gene matches. CDR3 length: 17 amino acids. CDR1 and CDR2 from the germline V gene are SGDLS and YYNGEE. CDR3 region: CASSFLGTGGFRQPQHF. The CDR3 DNA reads as TGTGCCAGCAGCTTCCTCGGGACAGGGGGTTTTCGTCAGCCCCAGCATTTT.

This clone was observed once. This chain joins TRBV3-1 (or the pseudogene TRBV3-2) and TRBJ2-1, with D possibly matching TRBD2 (6 bases). With 5 bases removed from V and 8 bases from J, the gap between germline ends came to 22 bases. The CDR3 runs 16 residues. Germline CDR1 LGHDT, CDR2 YNNKEL (reference sequence). CDR3 sequence reads: CASSVRRLASGDEQFF. In DNA, the CDR3 is TGTGCCAGCAGCGTCAGGCGGCTAGCGTCGGGTGATGAGCAGTTCTTC.